This record concerns one TCR beta chain sequence. This specimen comes from a study of patients and donors after allogeneic stem cell transplantation. In TCRdb, the RT-PCR reads were re-called with MiXCR into one record per CDR3 protein. Altogether 150,000 to 250,000 distinct CDR3 sequences are present, 41% being singletons, with the ten largest covering 25% to 35%. Germline V lookup: CDR1 SGHNT, CDR2 YYREEE (reference sequence). The ends lost 0 bases at V and 6 bases at J; junction bases unmatched: 4. This CDR3 contains 14 residues. This clonotype was sampled from a human donor who was either an allogeneic HSCT recipient or a stem cell or donor lymphocyte infusion donor (not recorded which). It is not recorded whose cells these are; they may come from a transplant donor. Material: blood, either unsorted or a sorted T cell fraction (not recorded which). The V call is TRBV5-4, the J call TRBJ1-1; TRBD1 matches at 8 bases. The chain's CDR3 is CASSLEQGAPEAFF. In DNA form, the CDR3 reads TGTGCCAGCAGCTTGGAGCAGGGGGCGCCTGAAGCTTTCTTT.